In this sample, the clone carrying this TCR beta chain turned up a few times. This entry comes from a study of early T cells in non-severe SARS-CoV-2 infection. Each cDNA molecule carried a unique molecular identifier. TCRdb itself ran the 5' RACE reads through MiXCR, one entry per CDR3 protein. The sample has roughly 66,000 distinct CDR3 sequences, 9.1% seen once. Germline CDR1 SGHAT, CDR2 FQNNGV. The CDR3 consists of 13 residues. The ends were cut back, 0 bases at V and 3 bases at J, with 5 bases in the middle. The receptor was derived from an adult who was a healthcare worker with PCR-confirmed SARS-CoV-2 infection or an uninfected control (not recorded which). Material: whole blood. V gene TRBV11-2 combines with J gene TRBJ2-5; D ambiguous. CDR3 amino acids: CASSLDREETQYF. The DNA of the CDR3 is TGTGCCAGCAGCTTAGATCGTGAAGAGACCCAGTACTTC.